The clone carrying this T cell receptor (beta chain) appeared once. This record comes from a study of blood T cell repertoires in COVID-19. Background on the study: T cells, B-cell-depleted T cells, or PBMCs provided the cDNA or gDNA that served as material.

Assay: immunoSEQ multiplex PCR; the TCRdb copy retains only in-frame clones and omits some. The sample has 44,000 or so clones, under 85% seen once. With 1 base removed from V and 1 base from J, the gap between germline ends came to 10 bases. From germline, CDR1 is SGHNT and CDR2 YYREEE (reference sequence). This CDR3 is built from 15 residues. This rearrangement joins TRBV5-4 to TRBJ2-3, with D maybe TRBD2 (6 bases). The clonotype comes from a man of 80 years or more in a cohort sampled during active COVID-19. Sequencing was done on a sample of peripheral blood. In nucleotides, the CDR3 is TGTGCCAGCAGCTTGTCGGTAGCGGGCACAGATACGCAGTATTTT. As protein: CASSLSVAGTDTQYF.